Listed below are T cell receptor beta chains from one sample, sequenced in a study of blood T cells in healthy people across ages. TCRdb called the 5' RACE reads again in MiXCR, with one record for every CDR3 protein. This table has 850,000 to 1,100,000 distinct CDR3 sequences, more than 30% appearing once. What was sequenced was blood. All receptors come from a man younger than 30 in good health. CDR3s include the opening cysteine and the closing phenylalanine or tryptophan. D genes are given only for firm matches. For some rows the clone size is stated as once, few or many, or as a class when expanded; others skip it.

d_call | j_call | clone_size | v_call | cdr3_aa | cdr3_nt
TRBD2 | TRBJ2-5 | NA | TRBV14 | CASSQGLAGERTYNEQYF | TGTGCCAGCAGCCAAGGACTAGCGGGGGAGAGAACCTACAATGAGCAGTACTTC
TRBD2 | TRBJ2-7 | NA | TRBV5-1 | CASGLAGGSYEQYF | TGCGCCAGCGGACTAGCGGGGGGTTCCTACGAGCAGTACTTC
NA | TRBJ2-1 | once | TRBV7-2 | CASSFRSGGSGNEQFF | TGTGCCAGCAGCTTTCGGTCCGGGGGTTCAGGCAATGAGCAGTTCTTC
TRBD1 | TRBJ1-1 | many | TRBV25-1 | CASSPGDRGAFF | TGTGCCAGCAGTCCGGGGGACAGGGGAGCTTTCTTT
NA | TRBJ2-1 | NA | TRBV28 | CASSFRRRIYNEQFF | TGTGCCAGCAGTTTCCGCCGGCGGATTTACAATGAGCAGTTCTTC
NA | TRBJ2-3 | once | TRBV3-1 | CASSQEGGFASDTQYF | TGTGCCAGCAGCCAAGAGGGAGGTTTTGCATCAGATACGCAGTATTTT
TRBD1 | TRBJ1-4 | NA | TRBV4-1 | CASSLPKQGNEKLFF | TGCGCCAGCAGCCTTCCTAAACAGGGGAATGAAAAACTGTTTTTT
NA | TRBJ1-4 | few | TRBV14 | CASSQDVPGEKLFF | TGTGCCAGCAGCCAAGATGTCCCGGGTGAAAAACTGTTTTTT
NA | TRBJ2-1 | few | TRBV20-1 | CSANGGSSYNEQFF | TGCAGTGCTAATGGGGGGAGCTCCTACAATGAGCAGTTCTTC
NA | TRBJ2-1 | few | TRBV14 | CASSHQGTKIYEQFF | TGTGCCAGCAGCCATCAGGGGACGAAGATCTATGAGCAGTTCTTC
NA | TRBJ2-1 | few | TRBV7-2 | CASRPNRDSYNEQFF | TGTGCCAGCAGACCCAACAGGGACTCCTACAATGAGCAGTTCTTC
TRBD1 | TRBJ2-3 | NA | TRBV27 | CASSPGRDRATDTQYF | TGTGCCAGCTCTCCGGGCCGGGACAGGGCGACAGATACGCAGTATTTT
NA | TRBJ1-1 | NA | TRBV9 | CASSPLSGTEAFF | TGTGCCAGCAGCCCACTTTCTGGCACTGAAGCTTTCTTT
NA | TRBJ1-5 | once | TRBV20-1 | CSARLGDSNQPQHF | TGCAGTGCTAGATTGGGGGACAGCAATCAGCCCCAGCATTTT
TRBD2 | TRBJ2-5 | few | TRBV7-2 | CASSLGAGLGSEQYF | TGTGCCAGCAGCTTAGGAGCGGGATTAGGTAGTGAGCAGTACTTC
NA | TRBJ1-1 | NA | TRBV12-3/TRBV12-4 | CASSFSGARNTEAFF | TGTGCCAGCAGTTTTAGCGGGGCCCGGAACACTGAAGCTTTCTTT
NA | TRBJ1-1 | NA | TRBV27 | CASSLSRAHTEAFF | TGTGCCAGCAGTTTATCTAGGGCTCACACTGAAGCTTTCTTT
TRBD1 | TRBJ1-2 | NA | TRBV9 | CASSHDPGTDYGYTF | TGTGCCAGCAGCCACGATCCCGGGACAGACTATGGCTACACCTTC
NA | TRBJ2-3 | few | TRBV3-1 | CASSQHAGLPDTQYF | TGTGCCAGCAGCCAACATGCAGGGTTGCCAGATACGCAGTATTTT
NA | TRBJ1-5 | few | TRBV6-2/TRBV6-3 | CASSGGQLTSLHQPQHF | TGTGCCAGCAGTGGTGGACAGCTTACAAGTCTCCATCAGCCCCAGCATTTT
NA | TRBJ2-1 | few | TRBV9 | CASSSWTRDNEQFF | TGTGCCAGCAGCTCTTGGACGCGGGACAATGAGCAGTTCTTC
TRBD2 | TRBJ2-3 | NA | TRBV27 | CASRRVAGPDTQYF | TGTGCCAGCAGACGCGTAGCGGGCCCAGATACGCAGTATTTT
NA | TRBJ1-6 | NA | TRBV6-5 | CASSYRGSPLHF | TGTGCCAGCAGTTACAGGGGGTCACCCCTCCACTTT
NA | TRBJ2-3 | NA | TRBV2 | CASSEPIKRGGPSTDTQYF | TGTGCCAGCAGTGAACCCATCAAGAGGGGGGGACCTAGCACAGATACGCAGTATTTT
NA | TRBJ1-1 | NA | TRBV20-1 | CSARARRTEAEAFF | TGCAGTGCTAGAGCTCGGCGGACGGAAGCTGAAGCTTTCTTT
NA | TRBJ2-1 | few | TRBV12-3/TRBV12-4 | CASSLQLGGFNEQFF | TGTGCCAGCAGTTTACAACTGGGTGGGTTCAATGAGCAGTTCTTC
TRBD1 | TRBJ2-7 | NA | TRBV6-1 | CASSTPGTGLFSYEQYF | TGTGCCAGCAGTACCCCAGGGACAGGCCTCTTCTCCTACGAGCAGTACTTC
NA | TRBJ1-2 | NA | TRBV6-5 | CASSKTGYGGYTF | TGTGCCAGCAGCAAAACAGGGTATGGTGGCTACACCTTC
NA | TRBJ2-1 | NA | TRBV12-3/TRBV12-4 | CASSRQRPPYNEQFF | TGTGCCAGCAGTCGACAGAGACCTCCCTACAATGAGCAGTTCTTC
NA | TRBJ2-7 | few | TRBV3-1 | CASSQGRVVVYEQYF | TGTGCCAGCAGCCAAGGCAGGGTAGTGGTCTACGAGCAGTACTTC
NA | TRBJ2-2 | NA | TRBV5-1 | CASSLAPQGNTGELFF | TGCGCCAGCAGCTTGGCCCCACAAGGGAACACCGGGGAGCTGTTTTTT
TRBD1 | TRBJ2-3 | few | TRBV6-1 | CASLFSLPDRDVGLENTQYF | TGTGCCAGCCTCTTTTCACTCCCGGACAGGGACGTGGGTTTAGAGAATACGCAGTATTTT